The TCR beta chain described here comes from a study of blood T cells in healthy people across ages. Background on the study: About one barcoded beta molecule per two T cells came from capture by template switching.

Those donating, healthy Caucasian individuals from Russia, were aged roughly 6 to 95. Sample-barcoded 5' priming and a J-beta primer mix drove a second PCR of roughly 6 to 12 cycles. A 12-random-nucleotide template-switch adaptor tagged each cDNA molecule. The study obtained at least 2.5 million CDR3-containing paired-end reads from every sample. TCRdb reprocessed the 5' RACE reads via MiXCR and lists one record per CDR3 protein. The sample shows under 950,000 distinct CDR3 sequences, about 24% of them seen only once. This clonotype was detected only a few times. V gave up 4 bases and J gave up 11 bases; unmatched junction bases: 12. The CDR3 runs 16 residues. Germline lookup yields CDR1 SNHLY and CDR2 FYNNEI.

Specimen: blood. The clonotype was recovered from a man aged 65-85 years in good health. The V call is TRBV2, the J call TRBJ1-4; 11 bases are shared with TRBD1. The CDR3 is CASSVLPGTGGQKLFF. The CDR3 nucleotides are TGTGCCAGCAGTGTACTGCCCGGGACAGGGGGACAGAAACTGTTTTTT.